This T cell receptor (beta chain) was found in a study of blood T cell repertoires in COVID-19. The authors' processing: Amplification with reference gene primers provided the estimates of nucleated cell counts. TCRdb keeps only in-frame clones here, not all; method: immunoSEQ multiplex PCR. V and J calls and clone size are those listed in that table; D and trimming were worked out from the DNA. The table records more than 200,000 clones, roughly 90% of them present only once. The TCR comes from a human donor in a cohort sampled during active COVID-19. Material for sequencing was peripheral blood.

CDR3 loop: CASSSNQGVEQYF. The CDR3 nucleotides are TGTGCCAGCAGCTCCAACCAGGGGGTCGAGCAGTACTTC. This chain connects TRBV5-4 to TRBJ2-7; 7 nucleotides line up with TRBD1. This CDR3 has 13 residues. Unmatched junction bases numbered 6, after V lost 3 bases and J lost 6 bases. Germline V gene sequence: CDR1 SGHNT, CDR2 YYREEE (reference sequence).